This T cell receptor beta chain comes out of a study of T cell repertoires in aging, cancer and after chemotherapy. Study summary: Pre- and post-chemotherapy samples were paired from chronic lymphocytic leukemia patients treated with fludarabine- or bendamustine-based regimens. The whole study produced a dataset of roughly 8.8 million TCR reads. Overall study findings and caveats: Untreated cancer patients had significantly lower blood TCR diversity than age-matched healthy donors. In cancer patients, declining TCR diversity with age involved lost richness and lost evenness.

CDR1 and CDR2 (germline): MNHNY, SVGAGI (reference sequence). The CDR3 covers 16 residues. V lost 4 bases, J lost 7 bases, and 19 bases lay in between. The template was genomic DNA from peripheral blood, not RNA. In this sample, this clonotype is medium-sized (0.01 to 0.1%). Antigen unknown. Multiplex touch-down PCR with TRB-A/B primers amplified rearranged V-D-J TRB sequences. TCRdb independently ran MiXCR on the multiplex PCR reads; one entry per CDR3 protein. Of about 12,000 distinct CDR3 sequences in the sample, 25% to 30% were seen once. The J gene is TRBJ2-2, the V gene TRBV6-6; TRBD1 is a possible D gene (6 bases). The sequence was collected from a human donor with a blood cancer. Sequencing input: blood. The CDR3 region has the DNA TGTGCCAGCAGTTCGAGCAAATCGGACAGCGGCGGGGAGCTGTTTTTT. Protein product: CASSSSKSDSGGELFF.